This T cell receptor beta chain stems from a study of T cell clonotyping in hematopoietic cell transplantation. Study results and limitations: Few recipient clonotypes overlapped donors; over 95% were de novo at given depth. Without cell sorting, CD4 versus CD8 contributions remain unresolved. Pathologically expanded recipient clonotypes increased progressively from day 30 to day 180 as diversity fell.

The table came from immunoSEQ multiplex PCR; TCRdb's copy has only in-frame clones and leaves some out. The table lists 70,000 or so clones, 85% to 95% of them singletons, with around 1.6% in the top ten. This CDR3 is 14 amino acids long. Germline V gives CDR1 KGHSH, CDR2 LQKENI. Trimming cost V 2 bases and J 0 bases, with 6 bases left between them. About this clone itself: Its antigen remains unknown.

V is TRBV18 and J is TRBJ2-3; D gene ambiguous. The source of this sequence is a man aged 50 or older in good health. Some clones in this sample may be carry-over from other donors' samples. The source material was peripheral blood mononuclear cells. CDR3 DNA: TGTGCCAGCTCACCAGGGGTTAGCACAGATACGCAGTATTTT. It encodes CASSPGVSTDTQYF.